These 8 T cell receptor beta chains were sequenced from one sample in a study of T cell responses to AZD1222 COVID-19 vaccine (dated by TCRdb to the early 2020s). The library was made by the immunoSEQ multiplex PCR assay. TCRdb holds this immuneACCESS table with in-frame rearrangements only. Some clones are missing; in checked studies, unresolved V genes explain under half, and the rest has no known cause. The sample data list approximately 120,000 clones, and more than 85% of these were observed just once. 11% of the sample is held by the ten biggest clonotypes. Explained via the paper, the time point label denotes: baseline before first vaccination. What the treatment or condition label conveys for this sample: meningococcal conjugate vaccine given as trial control. The material was peripheral blood, obtained on day 0 of MenACWY control vaccination. These receptors all stem from an adult in good health.

The chain recombines TRBV11-3 with TRBJ2-3; D not certain. Germline assignment: CDR1 SGHNT and CDR2 YENEEA. V lost 0 bases to trimming and J lost 4 bases, with 8 bases between them. The CDR3 is made up of 14 amino acids. The CDR3 DNA reads TGTGCCAGCAGCTTAGATCCTCCTCCAGATACGCAGTATTTT. Residues: CASSLDPPPDTQYF.

This sequence joins TRBV25-1 and TRBJ2-3; 8 nucleotides align to TRBD2. The V segment lost 4 bases and the J segment 2 bases; nucleotides outside the gene matches: 8. Looked up from germline, CDR1 is MGHDK and CDR2 is SYGVNS. The CDR3 spans 16 residues. The CDR3 spells CASSVIAGTSTDTQYF. DNA for the CDR3: TGTGCCAGCAGTGTGATAGCGGGGACCTCCACAGATACGCAGTATTTT.

This clone has only one observation. V gene TRBV4-2 combines with J gene TRBJ2-1; possible D gene TRBD1, 5 bases. Trimming took 1 base from V and 2 from J, leaving 6 bases between them. Germline CDR1 reads LGHNA; CDR2 reads YNFKEQ. The CDR3 extends over 14 amino acids. The CDR3 DNA reads as TGTGCCAGCAGCCAAGGGGGCACCTACAATGAGCAGTTCTTC. This translates into CASSQGGTYNEQFF.

This chain uses TRBV7-9 with TRBJ1-2; possibly TRBD1 for D (5 bases). Germline-derived CDR1 and CDR2 are SEHNR and FQNEAQ (reference sequence). Deletions cut 1 base from V and 6 bases from J, with 6 bases between. The length of the CDR3 is 12 residues. CDR3 region: CASSLEGDGYTF. CDR3 DNA sequence: TGTGCCAGCAGCTTAGAAGGGGATGGCTACACCTTC.

This clone was observed a handful of times. The chain employs TRBV7-3 and TRBJ2-1, with TRBD2 matching 13 bases. Germline loops: CDR1 SGHTA, CDR2 FQGTGA. V was pared by 4 bases and J by 14 bases, with 11 bases of the junction left unmatched. CDR3 length equals 15 residues. This chain's CDR3 is CASSSNTGLAGEKFF. DNA for the CDR3: TGTGCCAGCAGCTCAAATACCGGACTAGCGGGAGAAAAGTTCTTC.

This chain joins TRBV5-6 and TRBJ1-1; D not certain. The CDR3 runs to 15 residues. CDR1 is SGHDT, CDR2 YYEEEE, per germline. Trimming took 4 bases from V and 1 from J, leaving 14 bases between them. CDR3 DNA sequence: TGTGCCAGCAGCATCCGTAATAGAGGGAACACTGAAGCTTTCTTT. Amino acids: CASSIRNRGNTEAFF.

The V call is TRBV5-1, the J call TRBJ1-3, with unresolved D. The CDR3 has 15 amino acids. The V gene lost 4 bases and the J gene lost 1 base, with 12 bases spanning the gap. In germline, CDR1 is SGHRS, CDR2 YFSETQ. In DNA, the CDR3 is TGCGCCAGCAGCCTAGGTGGGGTGTCTGGAAACACCATATATTTT. This gives the protein CASSLGGVSGNTIYF.

The DNA for the CDR3 is TGTGCCAGTAGACTAGCGGGAGAATCAAGGCAGTTCTTC. Its translation is CASRLAGESRQFF. The chain has TRBV19 and TRBJ2-1; 11 bases map to TRBD2. This CDR3 spans 13 amino acids. Germline CDR1 is LNHDA and CDR2 is SQIVND (reference sequence). V shed 6 bases, J shed 12 bases, and the junction held 7 bases outside the gene matches.